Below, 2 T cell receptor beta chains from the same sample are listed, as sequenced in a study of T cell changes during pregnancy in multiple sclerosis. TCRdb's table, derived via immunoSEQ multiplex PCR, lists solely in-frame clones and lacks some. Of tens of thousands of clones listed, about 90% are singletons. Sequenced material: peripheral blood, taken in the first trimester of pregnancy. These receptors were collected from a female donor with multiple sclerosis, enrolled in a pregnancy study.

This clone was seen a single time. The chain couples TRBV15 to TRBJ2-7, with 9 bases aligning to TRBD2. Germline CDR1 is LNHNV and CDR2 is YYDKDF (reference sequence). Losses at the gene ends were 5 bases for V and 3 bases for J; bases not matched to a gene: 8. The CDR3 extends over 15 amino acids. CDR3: CATSDRTSAIYEQYF. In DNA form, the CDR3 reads TGTGCCACCAGCGATCGGACTAGCGCGATCTACGAGCAGTACTTC.

The CDR3 sequence is CASSLEGGWAGELFF. CDR3 DNA: TGTGCCAGCAGCTTAGAGGGCGGGTGGGCCGGGGAGCTGTTTTTT. The V call is TRBV7-2, the J call TRBJ2-2; D might be TRBD2 (5 bases). CDR1 is SGHTA, CDR2 FQGNSA, per germline. The CDR3 consists of 15 residues. V was shortened by 1 base and J by 6 bases, with 12 bases between the two germline ends.